This TCR beta chain was captured by sequencing in a study of blood T cell repertoires in COVID-19 (dated by TCRdb to the early 2020s). Study-wide context: Samples from collaborators originated in the United States, Italy and Spain and spanned both the acute and convalescent phases of COVID-19. The repertoires were released in a freely available public database intended as a resource for research on the immune response to SARS-CoV-2. Deeply sampled blood TCRbeta repertoires from subjects exposed to, actively infected with, or recovered from COVID-19 were included in the dataset. The samples were drawn from two sources: the first 160 participants of the ongoing ImmuneRACE study, and over 1,000 subjects contributed by 6 global collaborators. A de-identified subject ID, COVID-19 status, age in years and sex were almost always included in the sample metadata. HLA class I and class II types, where available, came from metadata supplied by the sample provider rather than from assay-based typing. The material from the prospective study consisted of cDNA or gDNA derived from T cells, B-cell-depleted T cells, or PBMCs.

The research as a whole found: The amount of clinical and demographic metadata varied by source and participant and was provided uncurated.

Remarks on this clone: The target of this receptor is not known. No base-level quality is on record; no much larger clone is a single base apart.

The immunoSEQ Assay, a bias-controlled multiplex PCR, was used to amplify TCRbeta CDR3 regions from genomic DNA. The study's processing was this. The number of nucleated cells in each sample was estimated from the amplification of reference gene primers within the assay. To quantify the absolute abundance of each unique TCRbeta CDR3 rearrangement, sequence reads were collapsed and filtered. For each sample, productive Simpson clonality was calculated as the square root of Simpson's diversity index across productive rearrangements. In its TCRdb copy, this immuneACCESS table keeps in-frame sequences only and misses some clones. Where compared with another copy, unresolved V genes explain less than half of these, and the others have no known cause. D and trimming were read from the DNA, whereas the V and J calls and clone size are those reported in that table. The sample table records approximately 83,000 clones; roughly 80% of these occur just once. The ten top clones hold about 3.4% of the sample.

The collaborating institutions used their own protocols to collect whole blood in K2EDTA tubes. For TCRbeta analysis, collaborators shipped samples as frozen whole blood, isolated PBMCs, or DNA extracted from either of those sample types. The receptor was derived from a man aged 50 or older with acute or convalescent COVID-19. The specimen sequenced was peripheral blood.

CDR3 region: CASSLDNNGYTF. The bases are TGCGCCAGCAGCTTGGACAACAATGGCTACACCTTC. This receptor chain uses TRBV5-1 and TRBJ1-2; the D gene cannot be named for sure. Looking up the germline V gene yields CDR1 SGHRS and CDR2 YFSETQ. CDR3 length: 12 amino acids, cysteine to phenylalanine. Only the CDR3 DNA is retained, 36 bases long and in frame from the first base. V drops 0 bases and J drops 6 bases, leaving 6 bases in between. With the rest looked up from the reference TRBV5-1 and TRBJ1-2 genes rather than sequenced, the full variable domain is KAGVTQTPRYLIKTRGQQVTLSCSPISGHRSVSWYQQTPGQGLQFLFEYFSETQRNKGNFPGRFSGRQFSNSRSEMNVSTLELGDSALYLCASSLDNNGYTFGSGTRLTVV.